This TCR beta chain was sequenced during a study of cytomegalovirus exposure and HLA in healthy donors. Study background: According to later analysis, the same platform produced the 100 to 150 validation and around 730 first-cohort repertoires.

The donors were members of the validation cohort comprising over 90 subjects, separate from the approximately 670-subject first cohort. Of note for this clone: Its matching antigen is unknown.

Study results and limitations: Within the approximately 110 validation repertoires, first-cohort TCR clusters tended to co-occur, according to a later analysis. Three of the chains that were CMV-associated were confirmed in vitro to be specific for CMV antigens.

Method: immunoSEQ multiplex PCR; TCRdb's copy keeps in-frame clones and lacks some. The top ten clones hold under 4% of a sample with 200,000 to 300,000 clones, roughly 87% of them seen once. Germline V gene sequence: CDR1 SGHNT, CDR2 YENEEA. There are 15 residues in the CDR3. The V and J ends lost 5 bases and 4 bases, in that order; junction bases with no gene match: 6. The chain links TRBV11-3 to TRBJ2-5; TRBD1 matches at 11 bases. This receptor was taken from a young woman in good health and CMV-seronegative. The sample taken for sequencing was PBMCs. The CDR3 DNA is TGTGCCAGCAGCCTGCTGGGGACAGGGGGAGAGACCCAGTACTTC. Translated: CASSLLGTGGETQYF. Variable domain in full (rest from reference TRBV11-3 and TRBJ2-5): EAGVVQSPRYKIIEKKQPVAFWCNPISGHNTLYWYLQNLGQGPELLIRYENEEAVDDSQLPKDRFSAERLKGVDSTLKIQPAELGDSAVYLCASSLLGTGGETQYFGPGTRLLVL.